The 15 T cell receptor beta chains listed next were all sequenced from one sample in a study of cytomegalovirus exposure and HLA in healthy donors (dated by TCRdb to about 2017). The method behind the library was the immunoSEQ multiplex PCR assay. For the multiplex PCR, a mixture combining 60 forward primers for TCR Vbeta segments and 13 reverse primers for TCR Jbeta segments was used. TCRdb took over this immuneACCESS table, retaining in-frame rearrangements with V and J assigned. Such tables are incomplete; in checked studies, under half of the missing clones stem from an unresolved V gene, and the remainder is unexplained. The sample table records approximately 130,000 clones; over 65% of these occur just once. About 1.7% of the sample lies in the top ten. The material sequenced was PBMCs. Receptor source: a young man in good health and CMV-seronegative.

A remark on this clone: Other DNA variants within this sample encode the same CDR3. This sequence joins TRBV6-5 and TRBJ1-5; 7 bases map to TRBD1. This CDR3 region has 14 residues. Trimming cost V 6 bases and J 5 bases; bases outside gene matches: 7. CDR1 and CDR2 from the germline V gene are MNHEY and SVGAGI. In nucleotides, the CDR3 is TGTGCCAGCAGCCCCAGACAGGGCTATCAGCCCCAGCATTTT. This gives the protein CASSPRQGYQPQHF.

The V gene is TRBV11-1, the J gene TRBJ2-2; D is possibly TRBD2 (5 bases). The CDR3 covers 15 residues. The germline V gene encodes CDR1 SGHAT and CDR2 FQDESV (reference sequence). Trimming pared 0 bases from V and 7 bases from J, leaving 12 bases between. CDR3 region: CASSLAPRGNGELFF. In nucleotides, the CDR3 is TGTGCCAGCAGCTTAGCCCCTCGAGGGAACGGGGAGCTGTTTTTT.

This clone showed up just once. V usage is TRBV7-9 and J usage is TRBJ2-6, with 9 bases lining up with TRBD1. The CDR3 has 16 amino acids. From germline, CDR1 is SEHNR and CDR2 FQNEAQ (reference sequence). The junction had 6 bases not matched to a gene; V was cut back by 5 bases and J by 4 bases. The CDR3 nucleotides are TGTGCCAGCAGCCGAGACAGGGGGTCAGGGGCCAACGTCCTGACTTTC. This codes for CASSRDRGSGANVLTF.

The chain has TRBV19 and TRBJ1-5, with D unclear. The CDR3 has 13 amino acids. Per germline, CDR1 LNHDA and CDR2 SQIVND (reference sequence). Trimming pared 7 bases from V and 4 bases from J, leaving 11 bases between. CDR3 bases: TGTGCCAGTATTGGGGAGGGAAATCAGCCCCAGCATTTT. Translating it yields CASIGEGNQPQHF.

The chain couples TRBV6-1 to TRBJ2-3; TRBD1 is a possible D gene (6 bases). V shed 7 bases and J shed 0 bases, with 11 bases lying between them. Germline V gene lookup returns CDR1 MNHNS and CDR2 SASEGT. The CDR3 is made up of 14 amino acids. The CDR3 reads CASKDSPSTDTQYF. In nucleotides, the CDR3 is TGTGCCAGCAAGGACAGCCCTAGCACAGATACGCAGTATTTT.

The CDR3 bases are TGTGCCAGCAGTTCCGGGGGGACAGGACTCTATGGCTACACCTTC. Its translation: CASSSGGTGLYGYTF. V gene TRBV28 combines with J gene TRBJ1-2; 8 bases are a match to TRBD1. Per the germline V gene, CDR1 is MDHEN and CDR2 is SYDVKM. V trimming: 4 bases; J trimming: 4 bases; junction bases outside the gene matches: 8. There are 15 residues in the CDR3.

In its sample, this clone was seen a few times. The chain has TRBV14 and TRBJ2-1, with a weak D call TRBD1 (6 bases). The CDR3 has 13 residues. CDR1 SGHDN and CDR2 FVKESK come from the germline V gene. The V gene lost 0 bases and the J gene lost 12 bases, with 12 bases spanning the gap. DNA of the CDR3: TGTGCCAGCAGCCAAGACAGGGGTTATCGGCAGTTCTTC. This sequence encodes CASSQDRGYRQFF.

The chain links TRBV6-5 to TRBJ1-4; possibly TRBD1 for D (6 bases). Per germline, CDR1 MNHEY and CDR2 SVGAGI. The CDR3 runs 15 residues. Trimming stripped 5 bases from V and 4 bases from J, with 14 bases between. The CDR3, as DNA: TGTGCCAGCAGTGCTACAGGGTCCGATAATGAAAAACTGTTTTTT. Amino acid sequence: CASSATGSDNEKLFF.

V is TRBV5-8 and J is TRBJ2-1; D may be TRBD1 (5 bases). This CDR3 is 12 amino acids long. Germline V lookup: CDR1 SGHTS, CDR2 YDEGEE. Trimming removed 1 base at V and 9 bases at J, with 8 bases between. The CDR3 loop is CASSLTGGEQFF. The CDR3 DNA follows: TGTGCCAGCAGCTTGACAGGCGGTGAGCAGTTCTTC.

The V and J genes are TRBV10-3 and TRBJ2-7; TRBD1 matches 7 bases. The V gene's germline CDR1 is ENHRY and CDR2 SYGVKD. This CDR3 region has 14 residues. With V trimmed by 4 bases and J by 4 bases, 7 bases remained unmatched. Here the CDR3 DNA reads TGTGCCATCAGTGCCGGGACAGCCACTTACGAGCAGTACTTC. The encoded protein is CAISAGTATYEQYF.

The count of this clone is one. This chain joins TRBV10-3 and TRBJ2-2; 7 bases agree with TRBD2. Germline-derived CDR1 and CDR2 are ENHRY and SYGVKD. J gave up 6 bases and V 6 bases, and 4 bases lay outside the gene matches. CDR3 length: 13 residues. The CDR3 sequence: CAIRLAEAGELFF. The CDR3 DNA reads TGTGCCATCAGGCTAGCGGAGGCCGGGGAGCTGTTTTTT.

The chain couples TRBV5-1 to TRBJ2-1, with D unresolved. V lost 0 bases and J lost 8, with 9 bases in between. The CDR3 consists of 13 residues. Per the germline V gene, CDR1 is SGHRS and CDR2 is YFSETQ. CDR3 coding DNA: TGCGCCAGCAGCTTGGCGCCAGGCTATGAGCAGTTCTTC. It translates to CASSLAPGYEQFF.

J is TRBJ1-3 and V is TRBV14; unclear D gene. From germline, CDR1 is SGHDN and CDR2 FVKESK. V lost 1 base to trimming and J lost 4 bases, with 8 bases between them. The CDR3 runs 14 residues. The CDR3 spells CASSQVSGGNTIYF. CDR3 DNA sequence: TGTGCCAGCAGCCAAGTTTCAGGCGGAAACACCATATATTTT.

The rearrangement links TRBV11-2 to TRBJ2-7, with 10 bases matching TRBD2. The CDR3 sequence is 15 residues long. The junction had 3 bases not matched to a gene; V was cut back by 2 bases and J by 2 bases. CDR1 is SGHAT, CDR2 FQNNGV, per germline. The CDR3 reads CASSLSSGGPYEQYF. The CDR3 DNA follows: TGTGCCAGCAGCTTAAGTAGCGGGGGGCCCTACGAGCAGTACTTC.

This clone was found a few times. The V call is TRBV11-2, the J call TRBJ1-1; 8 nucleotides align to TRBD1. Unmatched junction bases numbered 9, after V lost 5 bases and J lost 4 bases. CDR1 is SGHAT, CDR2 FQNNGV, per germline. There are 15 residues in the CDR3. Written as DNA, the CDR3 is TGTGCCAGCAGCCGGGTCCGGGACAGGTTCACTGAAGCTTTCTTT. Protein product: CASSRVRDRFTEAFF.